These T cell receptor beta chains were read from a single sample in a study of vaccination and CD4 T cells after COVID-19. In TCRdb, the PCR reads were re-called with MiXCR into one record per CDR3 protein. The data contain 8,500 to 9,000 distinct CDR3 sequences, 35% to 50% of them singletons. These receptors' antigens are unknown. The sample was CD4+ T cells from blood, cultured in vitro. Every receptor here comes from a human donor in good health. The CDR3 runs from the conserved cysteine through the conserved F or W. Each record gives: J gene, V gene, D gene, clone size, CDR3 DNA, CDR3 protein. A D gene is named only where the DNA matches it firmly. The size of a clone is reported for some rows only, either as once, few or many, or as a class for expanded clones.

>TRBJ1-3|TRBV20-1|NA|NA
TGCAGTGCTCCGGGGGGGGCCAGCTCTGGAAACACCATATATTTT
CSAPGGASSGNTIYF
>TRBJ2-7|TRBV14|NA|NA
TGTGCCAGCAGCCAGCTAGGACAGACCTACGAGCAGTACTTC
CASSQLGQTYEQYF
>TRBJ2-1|TRBV28|TRBD2|NA
TGTGCCAGCAGTTTGTATCTAGCGGGGGGCCCGTCGTTGGAGCAGTTCTTC
CASSLYLAGGPSLEQFF
>TRBJ1-5|TRBV12-3/TRBV12-4|NA|few
TGTGCCAGCAGTTTGCGGGGACCCCAGCATTTT
CASSLRGPQHF
>TRBJ1-6|TRBV11-2|NA|few
TGTGCCAGCAGCTTAGGGGGCAGGGGAGGATATAATTCACCCCTCCACTTT
CASSLGGRGGYNSPLHF
>TRBJ1-6|TRBV20-1|TRBD1|NA
TGCAGTGCAAGGGGACAGCCCGCCTATAATTCACCCCTCCACTTT
CSARGQPAYNSPLHF
>TRBJ2-1|TRBV5-1|TRBD1|NA
TGCGCCAGCAGCTTGGCCCCGGGACAGGGGACCTACAATGAGCAGTTCTTC
CASSLAPGQGTYNEQFF
>TRBJ2-1|TRBV19|NA|NA
TGTGCCAGTAGCCGTAGCCTATCCTACAATGAGCAGTTCTTC
CASSRSLSYNEQFF
>TRBJ1-6|TRBV4-3|NA|few
TGCGCCAGCAGCCAAGATCTTGGGGTGACAGGCTATAATTCACCCCTCCACTTT
CASSQDLGVTGYNSPLHF
>TRBJ1-5|TRBV21-1|NA|few
TGTGCCAGCAGCACCCCCCGCGACAGGGGCGCCCAGCCCCAGCATTTT
CASSTPRDRGAQPQHF
>TRBJ2-5|TRBV11-3|NA|NA
TGTGCCAGCAGCTTAGGCGTAGCGAGGGAGACCCAGTACTTC
CASSLGVARETQYF
>TRBJ2-3|TRBV29-1|NA|NA
TGCAGCGCTGCGACAGGTTCGGATACGCAGTATTTT
CSAATGSDTQYF
>TRBJ2-3|TRBV2|NA|NA
TGTGCCAGCAGTGAATCAGCAATTTACACAGATACGCAGTATTTT
CASSESAIYTDTQYF
>TRBJ1-2|TRBV7-2|TRBD1|NA
TGTGCCAGCAGAGCCGGCCAGGGGGCTGGCTATGGCTACACCTTC
CASRAGQGAGYGYTF
>TRBJ1-1|TRBV6-1|NA|few
TGTGCCAGCAGGCTCGGACGGAGGAACACTGAAGCTTTCTTT
CASRLGRRNTEAFF
>TRBJ2-5|TRBV10-3|TRBD1|few
TGTGCCATCAGTGACCCCGGGACAGGGAACGGGGAGACCCAGTACTTC
CAISDPGTGNGETQYF
>TRBJ1-2|TRBV6-5|TRBD1|NA
TGTGCCAGCAGTTACCGTCGACAGGGTGGGAGCGGCTACACCTTC
CASSYRRQGGSGYTF
>TRBJ2-7|TRBV20-1|NA|NA
TGCAGTGCTCGCATCGGGTCCAAAGGGATCTGCGAGCAGTACTTC
CSARIGSKGICEQYF
>TRBJ1-1|TRBV7-9|NA|NA
TGTGCCAGCAGCTTAATATCTGGGACGGTGAACACTGAAGCTTTCTTT
CASSLISGTVNTEAFF
>TRBJ1-2|TRBV5-5|NA|once
TGTGCCAGCACCCCTCGGGGGGAGTATGGCTACACCTTC
CASTPRGEYGYTF
>TRBJ2-3|TRBV12-5|NA|few
TGTGCTAGTGGTTTAGGGGGAGGGAGCACAGATACGCAGTATTTT
CASGLGGGSTDTQYF
>TRBJ2-7|TRBV6-1|TRBD2|few
TGTGCCAGCAGTCGGGCCCGGAGCGGGGGGGCCCACGAGCAGTACTTC
CASSRARSGGAHEQYF
>TRBJ2-7|TRBV6-2/TRBV6-3|TRBD1|NA
TGTGCCAGCAGTACGATCCGGGACAGGCGTTCCTACGAGCAGTACTTC
CASSTIRDRRSYEQYF
>TRBJ1-5|TRBV5-1|TRBD1|NA
TGCGCCAGCAGCTACGGGACAGGCGGGGGCAATCAGCCCCAGCATTTT
CASSYGTGGGNQPQHF
>TRBJ2-1|TRBV9|NA|NA
TGTGCCAGCGTACCACTAGAGCGCTGCAATGAGCAGTTCTTC
CASVPLERCNEQFF
>TRBJ1-1|TRBV10-3|NA|NA
TGTGCCATCAGCGCAAGCGGCAACGGGAACACTGAAGCTTTCTTT
CAISASGNGNTEAFF
>TRBJ2-2|TRBV6-1|NA|NA
TGTGCCAGCAGTGAAAACCCCCGGGGCGGGGAGCTGTTTTTT
CASSENPRGGELFF
>TRBJ1-2|TRBV29-1|TRBD1|NA
TGCAGCGGTGAGACAGGGGGAGGCTACACCTTC
CSGETGGGYTF